Following are 7 T cell receptor beta chains from one sample sequenced in a study of pediatric ulcerative colitis. The rectum was sampled with one to two pinch biopsies at colonoscopy. TCRdb keeps only in-frame clones here, not all; method: immunoSEQ multiplex PCR. The data hold approximately 40,000 clones, with about 81% observed a single time. The sample comprised gut tissue. Receptors originate from a boy between 10 and 17 years old with severe ulcerative colitis.

A note on this clone: This sample includes further DNA sequences coding for the same CDR3. The chain joins TRBV9 to TRBJ2-5; tentative D call: TRBD2 (5 bases). Germline V gene data show CDR1 as SGDLS and CDR2 as YYNGEE. V was pared by 3 bases and J by 1 base, with 10 bases between. This CDR3 has 14 residues. This CDR3 is CASSGGLTQETQYF. In DNA, the CDR3 is TGTGCCAGCAGCGGCGGACTGACCCAAGAGACCCAGTACTTC.

This clone came up once. The conserved final phenylalanine or tryptophan is absent from the CDR3, which likely points to a read error. The chain couples TRBV6-1 to TRBJ1-6; D possibly corresponds to TRBD1 (5 bases). The CDR3 spans 12 residues. The V gene lost 2 bases and the J gene lost 10 bases, with 6 bases spanning the gap. Per the germline V gene, CDR1 is MNHNS and CDR2 is SASEGT. Written as DNA, the CDR3 is TGTGCCAGCAGTGAATGGGGGTCACCCCTCCACCTT. Its translation is CASSEWGSPLHL.

The chain uses TRBV5-1 and TRBJ1-6; D is perhaps TRBD1 (6 bases). Germline V gene lookup returns CDR1 SGHRS and CDR2 YFSETQ. This CDR3 comprises 14 residues. V was pared by 2 bases and J by 6 bases, with 9 bases between. CDR3 DNA: TGCGCCAGCAGCTTAACAGGGCTTAATTCACCCCTCCACTTT. It specifies CASSLTGLNSPLHF.

V gene TRBV27 combines with J gene TRBJ1-2, with D possibly being TRBD1 (5 bases). Germline V gene data show CDR1 as MNHEY and CDR2 as SMNVEV (reference sequence). Trimming took 4 bases from V and 0 from J, leaving 9 bases between them. The length of the CDR3 is 14 residues. The CDR3 protein is CASSWAGSNYGYTF. DNA for the CDR3: TGTGCCAGCAGTTGGGCAGGGTCTAACTATGGCTACACCTTC.

The rearrangement links TRBV6-1 to TRBJ2-7, with 9 bases matching TRBD1. This CDR3 region has 14 residues. CDR1 MNHNS and CDR2 SASEGT come from the germline V gene. V gave up 7 bases and J gave up 2 bases; unmatched junction bases: 6. CDR3: CASTDRGAPYEQYF. In DNA, the CDR3 is TGTGCCAGCACTGACAGGGGGGCCCCCTACGAGCAGTACTTC.

The chain is built from TRBV7-9 and TRBJ1-1; D is perhaps TRBD1 (6 bases). This CDR3 has 15 amino acids. The germline V and J ends were trimmed by 5 bases and 1 base, with 14 bases remaining between them. Germline V gene sequence: CDR1 SEHNR, CDR2 FQNEAQ (reference sequence). CDR3 coding DNA: TGTGCCAGCAGCCCACCTTTGACAGGGAACACTGAAGCTTTCTTT. Translated: CASSPPLTGNTEAFF.

The chain employs TRBV5-1 and TRBJ2-1, with D maybe TRBD2 (6 bases). V dropped 3 bases and J dropped 0 bases, with 16 bases sitting between them. The germline V gene has CDR1 SGHRS and CDR2 YFSETQ. This CDR3 is built from 17 residues. CDR3 nucleotide sequence: TGCGCCAGCAGCTACCCGACTAGTGGGGGCTCCTACAATGAGCAGTTCTTC. Its protein is CASSYPTSGGSYNEQFF.